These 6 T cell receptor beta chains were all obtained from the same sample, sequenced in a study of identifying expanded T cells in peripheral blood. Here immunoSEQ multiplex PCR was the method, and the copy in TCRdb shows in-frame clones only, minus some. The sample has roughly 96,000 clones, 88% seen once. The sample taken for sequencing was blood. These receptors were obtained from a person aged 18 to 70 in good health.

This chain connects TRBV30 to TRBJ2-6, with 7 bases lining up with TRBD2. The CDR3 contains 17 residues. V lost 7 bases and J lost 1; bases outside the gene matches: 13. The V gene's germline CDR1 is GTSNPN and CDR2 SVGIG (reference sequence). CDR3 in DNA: TGTGCCTCCGACTGGCCTTGGGAGGGGTCTGGGGCCAACGTCCTGACTTTC. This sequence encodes CASDWPWEGSGANVLTF.

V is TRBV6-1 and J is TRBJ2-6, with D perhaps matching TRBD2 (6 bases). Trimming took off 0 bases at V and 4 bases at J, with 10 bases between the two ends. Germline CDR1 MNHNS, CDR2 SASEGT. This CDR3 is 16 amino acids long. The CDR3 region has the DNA TGTGCCAGCAGTGAAGCTTGGAGGGCCGGGGCCAACGTCCTGACTTTC. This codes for CASSEAWRAGANVLTF.

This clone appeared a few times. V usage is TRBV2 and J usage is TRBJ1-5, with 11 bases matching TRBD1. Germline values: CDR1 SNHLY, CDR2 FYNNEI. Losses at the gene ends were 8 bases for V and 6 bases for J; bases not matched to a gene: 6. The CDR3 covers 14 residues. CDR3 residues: CASSGTGGGQPQHF. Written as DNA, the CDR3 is TGTGCCAGCTCCGGGACAGGGGGAGGTCAGCCCCAGCATTTT.

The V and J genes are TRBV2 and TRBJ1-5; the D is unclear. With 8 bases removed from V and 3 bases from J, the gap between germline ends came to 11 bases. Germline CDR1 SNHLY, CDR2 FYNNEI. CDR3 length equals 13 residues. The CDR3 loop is CASLQVDNQPQHF. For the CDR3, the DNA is TGTGCCAGCCTTCAGGTGGACAATCAGCCCCAGCATTTT.

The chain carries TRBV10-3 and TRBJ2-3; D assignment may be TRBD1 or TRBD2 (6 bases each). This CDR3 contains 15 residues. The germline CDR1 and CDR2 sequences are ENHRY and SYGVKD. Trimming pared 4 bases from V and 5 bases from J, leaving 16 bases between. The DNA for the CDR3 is TGTGCCATCAGTGGGGAACAGGGAGGAAGAGATACGCAGTATTTT. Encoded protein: CAISGEQGGRDTQYF.

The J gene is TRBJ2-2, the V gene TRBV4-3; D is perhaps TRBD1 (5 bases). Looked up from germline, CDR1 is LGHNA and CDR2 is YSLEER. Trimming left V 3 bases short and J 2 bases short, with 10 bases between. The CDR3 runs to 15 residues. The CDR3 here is CASSQIDSNTGELFF. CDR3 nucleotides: TGCGCCAGCAGCCAGATTGACAGTAACACCGGGGAGCTGTTTTTT.